This is a list of T cell receptor beta chains from one sample in a study of shared clonotypes between healthy human individuals. Assay: immunoSEQ multiplex PCR; the TCRdb copy retains only in-frame clones and omits some. The sample includes 2 million to 2.5 million clones, 95% seen only once; the top ten take 0.1% to 0.15%. Sequencing used naive CD4+ T cells sorted from blood. The receptors shown here come from a young man in good health. CDR3s include the opening cysteine and the closing phenylalanine or tryptophan. The order of the fields is D gene, clone size, V gene, J gene, CDR3 protein, CDR3 DNA. D genes are given only for firm matches. Rows give clone size only sometimes, using once, few, many, or a class for an expanded clone.

.	.	TRBV25-1	TRBJ2-5	CASRGPGKAETQYF	TGTGCCAGCAGAGGTCCCGGGAAGGCAGAGACCCAGTACTTC
TRBD2	once	TRBV7-9	TRBJ2-1	CASSNSGSSYNEQFF	TGTGCCAGCAGCAATAGCGGGAGCTCCTACAATGAGCAGTTCTTC
TRBD2	.	TRBV19	TRBJ2-1	CASSQTSGGEQFF	TGTGCCAGTAGTCAGACTAGCGGGGGGGAGCAGTTCTTC
.	.	TRBV10-3	TRBJ1-5	CAISDRDKGENQPQHF	TGTGCCATCAGTGACCGGGACAAAGGGGAGAATCAGCCCCAGCATTTT
.	.	TRBV5-4	TRBJ2-5	CASSLSSDALRVKTQYF	TGTGCCAGCAGCCTGAGTAGTGACGCATTACGAGTGAAGACCCAGTACTTC
TRBD1	.	TRBV4-3	TRBJ1-1	CASSQLDRGSTEAFF	TGCGCCAGCAGCCAGCTAGACAGGGGAAGCACTGAAGCTTTCTTT
TRBD2	few	TRBV7-2	TRBJ2-3	CASSPSGSTDTQYF	TGTGCCAGCAGCCCTAGCGGGAGCACAGATACGCAGTATTTT
TRBD2	.	TRBV7-9	TRBJ2-6	CASYGGVSSSGANVLTF	TGTGCCAGCTACGGGGGGGTCTCCAGCTCTGGGGCCAACGTCCTGACTTTC
TRBD2	.	TRBV27	TRBJ2-7	CAGRLASKGAYEQYF	TGTGCCGGGAGACTAGCATCCAAAGGGGCCTACGAGCAGTACTTC
TRBD1	.	TRBV6-6	TRBJ2-1	CASSQRQGALNEQFF	TGTGCCAGCAGTCAAAGGCAGGGGGCGCTTAATGAGCAGTTCTTC
.	.	TRBV2	TRBJ2-7	CASSDRKGAYEQYF	TGCGCCAGCAGTGACCGTAAAGGAGCCTACGAGCAGTACTTC
.	.	TRBV6-1	TRBJ2-5	CASRETLETQYF	TGTGCCAGCAGGGAGACACTAGAGACCCAGTACTTC
TRBD2	.	TRBV30	TRBJ2-3	CAWAGGRSDTQYF	TGTGCCTGGGCGGGGGGAAGGTCAGATACGCAGTATTTT
TRBD1	.	TRBV29-1	TRBJ2-2	CSGWDRGFTGELFF	TGCAGCGGCTGGGACAGGGGCTTCACCGGGGAGCTGTTTTTT
.	.	TRBV21-1	TRBJ1-6	CASSKVVGMGNSPLHF	.
.	.	TRBV29-1	TRBJ2-2	CSASPSGTGELFF	TGCAGCGCCTCCCCTTCGGGGACCGGGGAGCTGTTTTTT
.	.	TRBV27	TRBJ1-6	CASSLAPYNSPLHF	TGTGCCAGCAGCTTGGCGCCCTATAATTCACCCCTCCACTTT
TRBD2	.	TRBV5-4	TRBJ2-7	CASSRRGSGNYGEQYF	TGTGCCAGCAGCCGCCGGGGTAGCGGGAACTACGGCGAGCAGTACTTC
.	.	TRBV2	TRBJ1-4	CASSDSSANEKLFF	TGTGCCAGCAGTGACAGTTCGGCTAATGAAAAACTGTTTTTT
.	.	TRBV30	TRBJ2-3	CAWSVGGNTDTQYF	TGTGCCTGGAGTGTTGGGGGGAACACAGATACGCAGTATTTT
TRBD2	.	TRBV7-2	TRBJ2-7	CASSTQTSGFSYEQYF	TGTGCCAGCAGCACCCAGACTAGCGGGTTCTCCTACGAGCAGTACTTC
TRBD1	.	TRBV6-5	TRBJ1-3	CASSRQGTGNTIYF	TGTGCCAGCAGTCGACAGGGTACTGGAAACACCATATATTTT
TRBD2	.	TRBV2	TRBJ2-1	CASRAGLAGNYNEQFF	TGTGCCAGCAGAGCGGGACTAGCGGGAAACTACAATGAGCAGTTCTTC
.	.	TRBV13	TRBJ1-1	CASSLGPQTEAFF	TGTGCCAGCAGCTTAGGCCCCCAGACTGAAGCTTTCTTT
.	.	TRBV4-1	TRBJ2-6	CASSQTWPGGANVLTF	TGCGCCAGCAGCCAGACGTGGCCCGGGGGGGCCAACGTCCTGACTTTC
.	once	TRBV10-3	TRBJ2-7	CAISDFRAVTKREQYF	TGTGCCATCAGTGATTTTAGGGCAGTAACTAAGCGGGAGCAGTACTTC
TRBD2	.	TRBV5-8	TRBJ2-1	CASSLDGRAGGPSNEQFF	TGTGCCAGCAGCTTGGATGGACGGGCGGGAGGGCCAAGCAATGAGCAGTTCTTC
.	.	TRBV7-8	TRBJ2-5	CASSPQKLAQYF	TGTGCCAGCAGCCCCCAGAAGTTGGCCCAGTACTTC
.	.	TRBV7-9	TRBJ2-5	CASSLGQGSTETQYF	TGTGCCAGCAGCTTAGGGCAGGGATCCACGGAGACCCAGTACTTC
TRBD1	.	TRBV5-1	TRBJ2-7	CASSLGGQGSSYEQYF	TGCGCCAGCAGCTTGGGGGGACAGGGAAGCTCCTACGAGCAGTACTTC
.	.	TRBV11-2	TRBJ2-5	CASSRGETQYF	TGTGCCAGCAGCCGTGGGGAGACCCAGTACTTC
.	.	TRBV5-1	TRBJ1-6	CASSWGAGTDLRNSPLHF	TGCGCCAGCAGCTGGGGGGCAGGGACCGACTTGAGGAATTCACCCCTCCACTTT
.	.	TRBV5-1	TRBJ2-3	CASSLGDRTDTQYF	TGCGCCAGCAGCTTGGGAGACCGCACAGATACGCAGTATTTT
TRBD2	.	TRBV29-1	TRBJ2-1	CSVESSGLAGKVRYNEQFF	TGCAGCGTTGAATCCAGTGGGCTAGCGGGCAAAGTCCGGTACAATGAGCAGTTCTTC
.	.	TRBV11-3	TRBJ2-7	CASSSRDISHEQYF	TGTGCCAGCAGCTCTCGGGACATCTCCCACGAGCAGTACTTC
TRBD2	.	TRBV5-4	TRBJ2-7	CASSPNSGGAFYEQYF	TGTGCCAGCAGCCCCAATAGCGGGGGGGCCTTCTACGAGCAGTACTTC
.	few	TRBV18	TRBJ2-4	CASSPFESRNIQYF	TGTGCCAGCTCACCATTCGAATCTCGCAACATTCAGTACTTC
TRBD1	.	TRBV5-1	TRBJ2-3	CASSLTGSGGDTQYF	TGCGCCAGCAGCTTGACAGGGTCAGGGGGAGATACGCAGTATTTT
TRBD1	.	TRBV9	TRBJ2-3	CASSPGTVGDTQYF	TGTGCCAGCTCCCCTGGGACAGTAGGGGATACGCAGTATTTT
TRBD2	.	TRBV10-3	TRBJ2-1	CAISGSGVYNEQFF	TGTGCCATCAGTGGAAGCGGGGTCTACAATGAGCAGTTCTTC
.	.	TRBV5-6	TRBJ1-3	CASSAPGSSGNTIYF	TGTGCCAGCAGCGCCCCCGGGAGCTCTGGAAACACCATATATTTT
TRBD1	.	TRBV10-3	TRBJ2-7	CAISPTTGQGTSEQYF	TGTGCCATCAGTCCAACAACGGGACAGGGGACTTCCGAGCAGTACTTC
.	.	TRBV9	TRBJ1-1	CASSWTENTEAFF	TGTGCCAGCAGCTGGACAGAGAACACTGAAGCTTTCTTT
.	.	TRBV7-9	TRBJ2-7	CASSPSKLSGYEQYF	TGTGCCAGCAGCCCTTCGAAGCTCTCGGGCTACGAGCAGTACTTC
.	once	TRBV5-1	TRBJ2-5	CASSSQGGETQYF	TGCGCCAGCAGCTCACAGGGAGGAGAGACCCAGTACTTC
.	few	TRBV7-9	TRBJ1-6	CASSLAGRDSPLHF	TGTGCCAGCAGCTTAGCAGGGAGGGATTCACCCCTCCACTTT
TRBD1	.	TRBV30	TRBJ1-2	CAWGDRGYTF	TGTGCCTGGGGGGACAGGGGCTACACCTTC
TRBD2	.	TRBV11-3	TRBJ2-2	CASSALRGSTGELFF	TGTGCCAGCAGTGCCCTGCGGGGGTCCACCGGGGAGCTGTTTTTT
.	.	TRBV28	TRBJ2-1	CASLPDSSYNEQFF	TGTGCCAGCCTGCCGGACAGCTCCTACAATGAGCAGTTCTTC
.	.	TRBV6-1	TRBJ2-3	CASVSGRVSTDTQYF	TGTGCCAGCGTTAGCGGTCGGGTTAGCACAGATACGCAGTATTTT
.	.	TRBV19	TRBJ1-1	CASTDNSRNTEAFF	TGTGCCAGTACCGACAACAGCAGGAACACTGAAGCTTTCTTT
.	.	TRBV6-1	TRBJ2-7	CASSESGVGRSGEQYF	TGTGCCAGCAGTGAAAGTGGGGTAGGGAGGTCGGGAGAGCAGTACTTC
TRBD1	.	TRBV15	TRBJ1-1	CATSRGDRRLTEAFF	TGTGCCACCAGCAGAGGGGACAGGAGACTTACTGAAGCTTTCTTT
.	.	TRBV19	TRBJ1-1	CASSIDIDTLNTEAFF	TGTGCCAGTAGTATAGACATAGACACACTGAACACTGAAGCTTTCTTT
.	.	TRBV30	TRBJ2-7	CAWSVVISGGGYEQYF	TGTGCCTGGAGTGTAGTTATAAGCGGAGGGGGATACGAGCAGTACTTC
TRBD1	.	TRBV5-6	TRBJ2-5	CASSQDRAQETQYF	TGTGCCAGCAGCCAGGACAGGGCTCAAGAGACCCAGTACTTC
.	.	TRBV7-2	TRBJ2-1	CASSRPAHNEQFF	TGTGCCAGCAGCAGGCCGGCCCATAATGAGCAGTTCTTC
.	.	TRBV5-1	TRBJ1-4	CASSWGASTNEKLFF	TGCGCCAGCAGCTGGGGGGCCTCAACTAATGAAAAACTGTTTTTT
.	.	TRBV30	TRBJ2-7	CAWSVRSYEQYF	TGTGCCTGGAGTGTACGATCCTACGAGCAGTACTTC
TRBD2	.	TRBV30	TRBJ2-5	CAWSVGSGGAGKTQYF	TGTGCCTGGAGTGTAGGAAGCGGGGGGGCCGGGAAGACCCAGTACTTC